Shown below are 2 T cell receptor beta chains from a single sample sequenced in a study of T cells in Graves' hyperthyroidism and ophthalmopathy. TCR beta CDR3 sequences were amplified from RNA transcripts. Primed by the HTBI set, a first-round RT-PCR was run on the TCR CDR3. TCRdb fed the multiplex PCR reads into MiXCR, producing one record per CDR3 protein. The sample includes a few hundred thousand distinct CDR3 sequences, about 46% of them seen just once. The source material was peripheral blood or thyroid tissue (not recorded which). These receptors all stem from an adult woman with Graves' disease, either hyperthyroidism or ophthalmopathy (not recorded which).

This clonotype was picked up many times. For the CDR3, the DNA is TGCAGTGCTAGGGGGCTCTCTGGAAACACCATATATTTT. Translation gives CSARGLSGNTIYF. The J gene is TRBJ1-3, the V gene TRBV20-1, with a possible D match to TRBD1 (5 bases). The germline CDR1 and CDR2 sequences are DFQATT and SNEGSKA (reference sequence). There are 13 residues in the CDR3. Trimming removed 3 bases at V and 0 bases at J, with 6 bases between.

This clonotype was observed at least ten times. V and J are TRBV5-8 and TRBJ1-2; D perhaps matches TRBD1 (5 bases). Germline lookup yields CDR1 SGHTS and CDR2 YDEGEE. The V and J ends lost 0 bases and 4 bases respectively, with 16 bases between them. CDR3 length equals 16 residues. Here the CDR3 reads CASSLESGIGAYGYTF. As DNA, the CDR3 is TGTGCCAGCAGCTTGGAGTCAGGGATCGGAGCCTATGGCTACACCTTC.